Below, 20 T cell receptor beta chains from the same sample are listed, as sequenced in a study of tumor and adjacent non-tumor tissue in lung cancer. The library came from three nested PCR rounds adapted from ARM-PCR protocols. Using its own MiXCR run on the multiplex PCR reads, TCRdb lists one record per CDR3 protein. The sample consists of approximately 71,000 distinct CDR3 sequences, roughly three fifths of them appearing once. This sample's RNA came from whole unsorted tissue. The source material was lung tumor tissue. The receptors stem from a man aged 50-60 years with non-small cell lung cancer.

This clonotype came up once. One base away lies a much larger clone, so this may be a sequencing read error. V is TRBV19 and J is TRBJ2-7, with 8 bases lining up with TRBD1. V dropped 10 bases and J dropped 7; count of bases not matched to a gene: 12. Germline-derived CDR1 and CDR2 are LNHDA and SQIVND (reference sequence). The CDR3 loop spans 13 amino acids. CDR3 region: CAISGTGTREQYF. CDR3 sequence (DNA): TGTGCCATATCCGGGACAGGCACTAGGGAGCAGTACTTC.

With regard to this clonotype: At one boundary the junction diverges from the germline segment, which might be a read error. The gene calls are TRBV11-1 and TRBJ2-5, with 8 bases that match TRBD1. Germline V gene sequence: CDR1 SGHAT, CDR2 FQDESV (reference sequence). CDR3 size: 15 residues. Here the CDR3 reads CANSLRAGGTETQYF. As DNA, the CDR3 is TGTGCCAACAGCTTAAGGGCAGGGGGCACGGAGACCCAGTACTTC.

The rearrangement links TRBV5-1 to TRBJ1-1; TRBD1 agrees at 10 bases. Germline CDR1 SGHRS, CDR2 YFSETQ. V was pared by 3 bases and J by 5 bases, with 4 bases of the junction left unmatched. There are 14 residues in the CDR3. In DNA, the CDR3 is TGCGCCAGCAGCTCAGGGACAGGGGAGACTGAAGCTTTCTTT. It encodes CASSSGTGETEAFF.

A few counts support this clonotype. The chain joins TRBV5-1 to TRBJ1-6; tentatively, D is TRBD1 (5 bases). This CDR3 is 16 amino acids long. The germline CDR1 and CDR2 sequences are SGHRS and YFSETQ. Trimming left V 2 bases short and J 5 bases short, with 14 bases between. The DNA for the CDR3 is TGCGCCAGCAGCTTCGGGACCGGGTTGAATAATTCACCCCTCCACTTT. Translated: CASSFGTGLNNSPLHF.

This clonotype was recorded a few times. A read error may produce the germline difference seen at one junction end. The J gene is TRBJ1-2, the V gene TRBV28; the D gene is possibly TRBD1 (5 bases). CDR3 size: 12 residues. Per the germline V gene, CDR1 is MDHEN and CDR2 is SYDVKM. DNA of the CDR3: TGTGCCACCAGTATGGGGATCGGGGGTTACACCTTC. Encoded protein: CATSMGIGGYTF.

In this sample, this clonotype turned up a few times. Relative to the germline gene, one junction end is altered; a read error may explain this. V usage is TRBV6-5 and J usage is TRBJ2-6; D is uncertain. The germline V gene has CDR1 MNHEY and CDR2 SVGAGI. The CDR3 sequence is 16 residues long. CDR3 residues: CASRPLQSSEANVLTF. The CDR3 coding sequence is TGTGCCAGCAGGCCCCTACAGAGCTCTGAGGCCAACGTCCTGACTTTC.

To note about this clonotype: With a much larger clone just one base away, this may be a read error. The chain uses TRBV27 and TRBJ2-1; 11 bases are a match to TRBD2. The CDR3 runs to 18 residues. Germline loops: CDR1 MNHEY, CDR2 SMNVEV (reference sequence). In DNA, the CDR3 is TGTGCCAGCAGTCGAACCTCTCTTAGCGGGAGGGCCCTCAATGTGCAGTTCTTC. This translates into CASSRTSLSGRALNVQFF.

This clonotype was counted at least ten times. This chain links TRBV29-1 with TRBJ2-2, with unresolved D. Trimming took 5 bases from V and 0 from J, leaving 13 bases between them. CDR1 is SQVTM, CDR2 ANQGSEA, per germline. The CDR3 spans 15 residues. This CDR3 is CSVQVAVANTGELFF. DNA for the CDR3: TGCAGCGTTCAGGTGGCGGTCGCGAACACCGGGGAGCTGTTTTTT.

For this clonotype: One end of the junction does not line up with germline, which may come from a read error. This chain links TRBV18 with TRBJ2-7; no firm D call. The V gene's germline CDR1 is KGHSH and CDR2 LQKENI. This CDR3 is 13 amino acids long. In DNA form, the CDR3 reads TGTGGCAGCTCACCACCAGAGTCCTACGAGCAGTGCTTC. Residues: CGSSPPESYEQCF.

The chain couples TRBV13 to TRBJ1-1; D gene ambiguous. V was clipped by 7 bases and J by 8 bases, with 11 bases between them. Germline CDR1 PRHDT, CDR2 FYEKMQ (reference sequence). The CDR3 spans 11 residues. CDR3 region: CASNIHGEAFF. The CDR3 nucleotides read TGTGCCAGCAACATACATGGGGAAGCTTTCTTT. Full variable domain (outside the CDR3, taken from reference TRBV13 and TRBJ1-1): AAGVIQSPRHLIKEKRETATLKCYPIPRHDTVYWYQQGPGQDPQFLISFYEKMQSDKGSIPDRFSAQQFSDYHSELNMSSLELGDSALYFCASNIHGEAFFGQGTRLTVV.

As regards this clonotype: This may be a read error, as it is one base from a much larger clone. This rearrangement joins TRBV5-5 to TRBJ2-2; perhaps TRBD1 as D (6 bases). The germline V and J ends were trimmed by 3 bases and 4 bases, with 28 bases remaining between them. Germline-derived CDR1 and CDR2 are SGHKS and YYEKEE (reference sequence). The CDR3 loop spans 20 amino acids. CDR3 in amino acids: CASSSRQEVYRVLPTGELFF. CDR3 DNA sequence: TGTGCCAGCAGCTCTCGACAGGAGGTCTACCGGGTCCTACCCACCGGGGAGCTGTTTTTT.

This clonotype was seen only once. The junction departs from germline at one end; a sequencing error may be responsible. The rearrangement links TRBV4-1 to TRBJ2-5; 7 nucleotides agree with TRBD2. Germline values: CDR1 MGHRA, CDR2 YSYEKL. The CDR3 is made up of 14 amino acids. As DNA, the CDR3 is TGCACCAGCAGCGCCCGCGGGAGTACAGAGACCCAGTACTTC. Amino acids: CTSSARGSTETQYF.

Concerning this clonotype: A read error is possible here, since a much larger clone lies one base away. The J gene is TRBJ1-2, the V gene TRBV13, with a tentative D call TRBD1 (5 bases). Germline CDR1 reads PRHDT; CDR2 reads FYEKMQ (reference sequence). The CDR3 has 11 amino acids. V was clipped by 9 bases and J by 6 bases, with 11 bases between them. CDR3 sequence: CARSRRDGYTF. The CDR3 nucleotides read TGTGCCAGGAGCCGCAGGGATGGCTACACCTTC.

This clonotype was seen repeatedly, ten times or more. The rearrangement uses TRBV19 and TRBJ2-5; D is possibly TRBD1 (6 bases). Germline values: CDR1 LNHDA, CDR2 SQIVND (reference sequence). Deletions cut 6 bases from V and 3 bases from J, with 17 bases between. This CDR3 is built from 15 residues. The CDR3: CASRRAGETEETQYF. The CDR3 DNA sequence: TGTGCCAGTAGGCGGGCAGGGGAAACAGAAGAGACCCAGTACTTC.

As regards this clonotype: The junction departs from the called germline gene at one end, perhaps through a read error. V and J are TRBV10-3 and TRBJ1-2; D is unclear. Germline V lookup: CDR1 ENHRY, CDR2 SYGVKD. The CDR3 runs to 15 residues. The CDR3: CAISESVDDDYDYTF. CDR3 DNA sequence: TGTGCCATCAGTGAGTCGGTGGACGACGACTATGACTACACCTTC.

This clonotype was recorded at least ten times. The chain has TRBV6-6 and TRBJ2-7; 7 bases line up with TRBD1. The CDR3 contains 12 residues. Germline V gene data show CDR1 as MNHNY and CDR2 as SVGAGI (reference sequence). J lost 12 bases, V lost 2 bases, and 7 bases had no gene match. In DNA, the CDR3 is TGTGCCAGCAGTTACGCACAGGGGATCCTGTACTTC. Translated, it gives CASSYAQGILYF.

This clonotype was seen only once. Sequence at one end of the junction differs from germline and may be a read error. The chain has TRBV11-1 and TRBJ2-1; no definite D call. Germline loops: CDR1 SGHAT, CDR2 FQDESV (reference sequence). The CDR3 spans 14 residues. For the CDR3, the DNA is TGTGCCTGCAGATTAGAACGGATAGACAATGAGCAGTTCTTC. Its protein product is CACRLERIDNEQFF.

The chain carries TRBV2 and TRBJ2-7, with 7 bases identical to TRBD1. Germline assignment: CDR1 SNHLY and CDR2 FYNNEI. V shed 5 bases and J 7 bases; nucleotides not matched to a gene: 11. The CDR3 has 14 amino acids. The CDR3 sequence: CASSTGTACYEQYF. CDR3 bases: TGTGCCAGCAGTACCGGGACAGCCTGTTATGAGCAGTACTTC.

Note on this clonotype: At one end, the junction sequence differs from germline, possibly due to a read error. The chain uses TRBV7-9 and TRBJ2-2; D could derive from TRBD1 or TRBD2 (5 bases each). The CDR3 has 15 residues. Germline V CDR1 and CDR2: SEHNR, FQNEAQ (reference sequence). The CDR3 coding sequence is TGTGCCAGCAGCCTCTCGGCCGCGGACACCTGGGAGCTGCTTTTT. It is translated as CASSLSAADTWELLF.

The chain recombines TRBV12-3 or TRBV12-4 with TRBJ1-1, with D maybe TRBD1 (5 bases). The CDR3 spans 12 residues. V was pared by 7 bases and J by 10 bases, with 16 bases between. DNA of the CDR3: TGTGCCAGCACCCTAGCAGGGAGAGGAGCTTTCTTT. Translation: CASTLAGRGAFF.